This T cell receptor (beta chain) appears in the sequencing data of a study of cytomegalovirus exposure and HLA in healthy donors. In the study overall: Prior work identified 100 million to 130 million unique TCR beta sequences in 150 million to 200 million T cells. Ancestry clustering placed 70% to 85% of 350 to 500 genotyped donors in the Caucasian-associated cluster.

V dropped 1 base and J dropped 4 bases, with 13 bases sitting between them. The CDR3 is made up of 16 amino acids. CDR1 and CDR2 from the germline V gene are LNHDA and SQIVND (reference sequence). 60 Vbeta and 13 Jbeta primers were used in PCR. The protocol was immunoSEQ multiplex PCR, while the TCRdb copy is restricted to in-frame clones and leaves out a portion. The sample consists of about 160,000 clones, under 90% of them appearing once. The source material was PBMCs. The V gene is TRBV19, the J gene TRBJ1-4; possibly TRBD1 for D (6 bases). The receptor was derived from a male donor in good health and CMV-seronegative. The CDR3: CASSIGRGLFNEKLFF. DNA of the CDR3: TGTGCCAGTAGTATAGGCAGGGGATTATTTAATGAAAAACTGTTTTTT.